This T cell receptor beta chain was captured by sequencing in a study of radiotherapy plus CTLA-4 blockade in lung cancer. Overall study: In 18% of patients, objective responses were seen; roughly 30% had disease control.

Trimming removed 0 bases from V and 3 bases from J; junction bases left unmatched: 2. Germline-derived CDR1 and CDR2 are SGHNT and YYREEE (reference sequence). CDR3 length: 14 amino acids. Sequencing used immunoSEQ multiplex PCR; TCRdb keeps in-frame clones, though not all of them. The table has approximately 50,000 clones, 73% seen once. Study-wide findings and caveats: It was early blood T cell clone dynamics, with interferon-beta, that reportedly best predicted response.

A word on this clone: Its specificity is unknown.

V is TRBV5-4 and J is TRBJ2-7, with 8 bases matching TRBD2. The sequencing used peripheral blood, collected from a patient treated with radiotherapy plus ipilimumab. The sequence derives from a human donor with non-small cell lung cancer who had a complete response to radiotherapy plus ipilimumab. For the CDR3, the DNA is TGTGCCAGCAGCTTGGCGGGGGGGCGCTACGAGCAGTACTTC. This codes for CASSLAGGRYEQYF.